Each of the 27 T cell receptor beta chains below was sequenced from the same sample in a study of blood T cell repertoires in COVID-19. Sequencing was performed with immunoSEQ multiplex PCR; in TCRdb, only in-frame clones are kept and a portion is missing. Found here are 150,000 to 200,000 clones, about 89% of them singletons; the top ten hold 2.5%. The material sequenced was peripheral blood. These receptor sequences come from a man aged 40-49 years with active or convalescent COVID-19.

V and J are TRBV18 and TRBJ1-2; TRBD1 aligns across 12 bases. CDR1 and CDR2 from the germline V gene are KGHSH and LQKENI. The CDR3 spans 14 residues. V lost 1 base to trimming and J lost 7 bases; unmatched junction nucleotides: 1. The CDR3 sequence: CASSPLGQGAGYTF. The CDR3 bases are TGTGCCAGCTCACCACTGGGACAGGGGGCTGGCTACACCTTC.

J is TRBJ2-3 and V is TRBV7-2, with 10 bases fitting TRBD1. The germline V gene has CDR1 SGHTA and CDR2 FQGNSA. With 2 bases clipped from V and 3 bases from J, the junction kept 5 bases outside the gene matches. This CDR3 has 16 amino acids. The CDR3 DNA sequence: TGTGCCAGCAGCTTACATCGGACAGGGGGAACAGATACGCAGTATTTT. Translating gives CASSLHRTGGTDTQYF.

The chain employs TRBV14 and TRBJ2-7; D is undetermined. CDR3 size: 14 residues. V lost 1 base and J lost 0, with 7 bases in between. Germline CDR1 is SGHDN and CDR2 is FVKESK. CDR3 nucleotide sequence: TGTGCCAGCAGCCAAGTGAGCTACTCCTACGAGCAGTACTTC. Translation gives CASSQVSYSYEQYF.

The chain joins TRBV19 to TRBJ2-5, with 8 bases aligning to TRBD1. V lost 1 base, J lost 2 bases, and 6 bases stayed unmatched. The CDR3 spans 16 residues. The germline V gene encodes CDR1 LNHDA and CDR2 SQIVND (reference sequence). The CDR3 DNA sequence: TGTGCCAGTAGTATAGCCCCCGGGACAGGTCAAGAGACCCAGTACTTC. Translated: CASSIAPGTGQETQYF.

The sample holds one count of this clone. The V call is TRBV10-3, the J call TRBJ1-1; unclear D gene. Between the trimmed V and J ends, which lost 8 bases and 6 bases, there was a span of 13 bases. The CDR3 has 12 residues. Germline CDR1 is ENHRY and CDR2 is SYGVKD. The CDR3 sequence is CAIREASSEAFF. CDR3 sequence (DNA): TGTGCCATCCGAGAGGCTAGCTCTGAAGCTTTCTTT.

The CDR3, as DNA: TGTGCCAGCAGCTTATCGGCGGGACAGGGGGCGTCAGCTTTCTTT. Its protein product is CASSLSAGQGASAFF. J is TRBJ1-1 and V is TRBV7-3, with 12 bases matching TRBD1. The CDR3 is made up of 15 amino acids. With 2 bases clipped from V and 10 bases from J, the junction kept 8 bases outside the gene matches. Germline V gene data show CDR1 as SGHTA and CDR2 as FQGTGA.

The J gene is TRBJ2-1, the V gene TRBV20-1; the match to TRBD1 covers 7 bases. After removal of 3 bases from V and 0 bases from J, the junction contained 2 bases not matched to a gene. The V gene's germline CDR1 is DFQATT and CDR2 SNEGSKA (reference sequence). The CDR3 is 14 residues long. CDR3 sequence (DNA): TGCAGTGCTAGTTGGGACAGCTCCTACAATGAGCAGTTCTTC. It translates to CSASWDSSYNEQFF.

V gene TRBV10-2 combines with J gene TRBJ1-2; D is possibly TRBD1 (6 bases). Germline CDR1 is WSHSY and CDR2 is SAAADI. This CDR3 comprises 13 residues. Trimming removed 7 bases at V and 4 bases at J, with 13 bases between. CDR3 DNA sequence: TGCGCCAGCAAACTACAGGGTATCTATGGCTACACCTTC. Translation gives CASKLQGIYGYTF.

The chain is built from TRBV5-1 and TRBJ2-5; D is unclear. The CDR3 runs to 13 residues. V lost 6 bases to trimming and J lost 3 bases, with 12 bases between them. The germline V gene has CDR1 SGHRS and CDR2 YFSETQ. The CDR3 loop is CASTFPTEETQYF. The CDR3 nucleotides are TGCGCCAGCACCTTCCCTACGGAAGAGACCCAGTACTTC.

The chain recombines TRBV6-5 with TRBJ2-2; D unclear. CDR3 length: 12 amino acids. The V gene lost 4 bases and the J gene lost 8 bases, with 8 bases spanning the gap. Germline CDR1 reads MNHEY; CDR2 reads SVGAGI. CDR3 sequence: CASSSRLGELFF. In nucleotides, the CDR3 is TGTGCCAGCAGTTCCAGGTTAGGGGAGCTGTTTTTT.

The genes are TRBV10-3 and TRBJ1-2; 9 bases are a match to TRBD1. The germline V gene encodes CDR1 ENHRY and CDR2 SYGVKD. CDR3 length equals 15 residues. The ends lost 3 bases at V and 5 bases at J; junction bases unmatched: 7. The CDR3 DNA reads TGTGCCATCAGTGATCCGGGACAGGGCGAATATGGCTACACCTTC. Translating gives CAISDPGQGEYGYTF.

This chain links TRBV18 with TRBJ2-1; the D gene is possibly TRBD1 (6 bases). The CDR3 runs to 14 residues. The V gene's germline CDR1 is KGHSH and CDR2 LQKENI. V was cut by 1 base and J by 6 bases, with 10 bases left in between. This CDR3 reads CASSPLQGPNEQFF. Written as DNA, the CDR3 is TGTGCCAGCTCACCACTACAGGGACCCAATGAGCAGTTCTTC.

The chain links TRBV5-1 to TRBJ1-2, with 12 bases that match TRBD1. The V gene end was trimmed by 4 bases and the J gene end by 8 bases; junction bases not matched to a gene: 9. Germline CDR1 is SGHRS and CDR2 is YFSETQ. The CDR3 extends over 15 amino acids. The CDR3 here is CASSVTGQGAFGYTF. The CDR3 nucleotides are TGCGCCAGCAGCGTTACGGGACAGGGGGCGTTCGGCTACACCTTC.

Only a few counts were recorded for this clone. The rearrangement joins TRBV30 to TRBJ2-7; 8 bases are shared with TRBD1. This CDR3 spans 12 amino acids. The V gene's germline CDR1 is GTSNPN and CDR2 SVGIG (reference sequence). CDR3 region: CASGRGRYEQYF. The CDR3 DNA reads TGTGCGTCGGGCAGGGGGCGCTACGAGCAGTACTTC.

The J gene is TRBJ2-5, the V gene TRBV9; 7 positions agree with TRBD2. Germline CDR1 reads SGDLS; CDR2 reads YYNGEE. With 1 base clipped from V and 5 bases from J, the junction kept 5 bases outside the gene matches. This CDR3 has 14 amino acids. CDR3 in DNA: TGTGCCAGCAGCGTAAGAGGACTAGATGAGACCCAGTACTTC. Translating gives CASSVRGLDETQYF.

As for this clone: Other DNA sequences in the same sample also yield this CDR3. V gene TRBV6-5 combines with J gene TRBJ1-5; the D gene is possibly TRBD1 (6 bases). Trimming pared 5 bases from V and 2 bases from J, leaving 10 bases between. Germline-derived CDR1 and CDR2 are MNHEY and SVGAGI. This CDR3 region has 14 residues. CDR3 in DNA: TGTGCCAGCAGTCTCCGACAGGGCAATCAGCCCCAGCATTTT. Translating it yields CASSLRQGNQPQHF.

The gene calls are TRBV9 and TRBJ2-2; TRBD1 might be the D (6 bases). With 0 bases removed from V and 6 bases from J, the gap between germline ends came to 9 bases. The CDR3 sequence is 14 residues long. Germline assignment: CDR1 SGDLS and CDR2 YYNGEE. Here the CDR3 reads CASSVATGAGELFF. The CDR3 nucleotides are TGTGCCAGCAGCGTAGCGACAGGTGCCGGGGAGCTGTTTTTT.

V gene TRBV3-1 (or the pseudogene TRBV3-2) combines with J gene TRBJ2-7; D uncertain. Trimming stripped 0 bases from V and 4 bases from J, with 7 bases between. The CDR3 covers 13 residues. Per the germline V gene, CDR1 is LGHDT and CDR2 is YNNKEL (reference sequence). Here the CDR3 DNA reads TGTGCCAGCAGCCAAGATCGCAGATACGAGCAGTACTTC. Translated: CASSQDRRYEQYF.

The chain couples TRBV19 to TRBJ1-2, with D perhaps TRBD1 (6 bases). This CDR3 has 13 amino acids. CDR1 and CDR2 from the germline V gene are LNHDA and SQIVND (reference sequence). Trimming pared 6 bases from V and 4 bases from J, leaving 12 bases between. The CDR3: CASRPAGAYGYTF. CDR3 nucleotides: TGTGCCAGTAGACCCGCGGGGGCCTATGGCTACACCTTC.

The chain carries TRBV30 and TRBJ1-2; 8 bases line up with TRBD1. CDR3 size: 13 residues. Germline CDR1 GTSNPN, CDR2 SVGIG (reference sequence). V dropped 7 bases and J dropped 5; count of bases not matched to a gene: 9. The CDR3 sequence: CASKAGQAYGYTF. In DNA, the CDR3 is TGTGCCTCCAAGGCGGGACAGGCGTATGGCTACACCTTC.

The count of this clone is one. The chain uses TRBV4-2 and TRBJ1-1; D is undetermined. CDR1 is LGHNA and CDR2 is YNFKEQ in the germline V gene. This CDR3 is built from 13 residues. V gave up 1 base and J gave up 5 bases, with 8 bases separating them. The DNA for the CDR3 is TGTGCCAGCAGCCAAGCCGTGTTGACTGAAGCTTTCTTT. It yields the protein CASSQAVLTEAFF.

This rearrangement joins TRBV18 to TRBJ2-7; TRBD2 aligns across 13 bases. Trimming cost V 4 bases and J 0 bases; bases outside gene matches: 3. In germline, CDR1 is KGHSH, CDR2 LQKENI. This CDR3 has 16 residues. This chain's CDR3 is CASSRGLAGVSYEQYF. CDR3 coding DNA: TGTGCCAGCTCACGCGGACTAGCGGGGGTCTCCTACGAGCAGTACTTC.

The chain has TRBV19 and TRBJ2-1; 11 positions match TRBD2. Trimming took 1 base from V and 7 from J; bases not matched to a gene: 6. This CDR3 comprises 16 residues. Germline V gives CDR1 LNHDA, CDR2 SQIVND (reference sequence). CDR3 DNA sequence: TGTGCCAGTAGTATAGCCATAGCGGGGGGGCTTAATGAGCAGTTCTTC. Translated, it gives CASSIAIAGGLNEQFF.

V is TRBV5-1 and J is TRBJ2-3; D gene ambiguous. The V end lost 2 bases, the J end lost 2 bases, and 9 bases lay between the germline ends. Per the germline V gene, CDR1 is SGHRS and CDR2 is YFSETQ. This CDR3 is 14 amino acids long. The CDR3 reads CASSLTSSTDTQYF. Here the CDR3 DNA reads TGCGCCAGCAGCTTAACTTCCTCCACAGATACGCAGTATTTT.

The chain links TRBV7-8 to TRBJ1-4; perhaps TRBD1 as D (5 bases). V was clipped by 0 bases and J by 3 bases, with 8 bases between them. The CDR3 is 15 amino acids. Looked up from germline, CDR1 is SGHVS and CDR2 is FQNEAQ. The CDR3 sequence is CASSLAARANEKLFF. CDR3 nucleotides: TGTGCCAGCAGCTTAGCGGCCAGGGCTAATGAAAAACTGTTTTTT.

This sequence joins TRBV5-4 and TRBJ1-2; 10 nucleotides match TRBD1. Germline V gene data show CDR1 as SGHNT and CDR2 as YYREEE (reference sequence). The CDR3 runs 15 residues. Unmatched junction bases numbered 11, after V lost 4 bases and J lost 8 bases. In DNA form, the CDR3 reads TGTGCCAGCAGCCGCACCGGGACAGGGGTTTGGGGCTACACCTTC. Protein sequence: CASSRTGTGVWGYTF.

The chain carries TRBV2 and TRBJ1-2; possible D gene TRBD1, 6 bases. The V and J ends lost 8 bases and 5 bases respectively, with 15 bases between them. The CDR3 sequence is 13 residues long. Germline values: CDR1 SNHLY, CDR2 FYNNEI. The CDR3: CASALDSFYGYTF. In DNA, the CDR3 is TGTGCCAGCGCCTTGGACAGCTTTTATGGCTACACCTTC.